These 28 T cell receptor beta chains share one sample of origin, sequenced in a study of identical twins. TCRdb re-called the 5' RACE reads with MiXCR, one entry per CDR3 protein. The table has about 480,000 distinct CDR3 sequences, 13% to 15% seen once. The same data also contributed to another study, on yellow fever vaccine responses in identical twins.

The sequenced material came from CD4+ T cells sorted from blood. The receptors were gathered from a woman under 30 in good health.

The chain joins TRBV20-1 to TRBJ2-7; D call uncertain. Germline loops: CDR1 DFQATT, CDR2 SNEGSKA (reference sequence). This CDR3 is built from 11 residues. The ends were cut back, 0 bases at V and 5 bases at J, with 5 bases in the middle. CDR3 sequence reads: CSAREADEQYF. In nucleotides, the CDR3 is TGCAGTGCTAGAGAGGCGGACGAGCAGTACTTC.

Here the CDR3 DNA reads TGTGCCAGCAGATCCGACAGGGGGTCTTACTATGGCTACACCTTC. This codes for CASRSDRGSYYGYTF. The V call is TRBV27, the J call TRBJ1-2, with 9 bases that match TRBD1. CDR1 is MNHEY and CDR2 is SMNVEV in the germline V gene (reference sequence). The CDR3 spans 15 residues. With V trimmed by 6 bases and J by 3 bases, 8 bases remained unmatched.

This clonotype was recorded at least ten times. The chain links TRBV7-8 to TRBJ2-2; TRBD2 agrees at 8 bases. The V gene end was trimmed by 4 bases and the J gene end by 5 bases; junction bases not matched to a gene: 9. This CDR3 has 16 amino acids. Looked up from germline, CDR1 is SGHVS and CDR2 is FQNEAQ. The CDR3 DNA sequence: TGTGCCAGCAGCTCCACGGGGGGGCGAAAAACCGGGGAGCTGTTTTTT. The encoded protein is CASSSTGGRKTGELFF. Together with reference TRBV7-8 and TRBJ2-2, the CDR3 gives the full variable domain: GAGVSQSPRYKVAKRGQDVALRCDPISGHVSLFWYQQALGQGPEFLTYFQNEAQLDKSGLPSDRFFAERPEGSVSTLKIQRTQQEDSAVYLCASSSTGGRKTGELFFGEGSRLTVL.

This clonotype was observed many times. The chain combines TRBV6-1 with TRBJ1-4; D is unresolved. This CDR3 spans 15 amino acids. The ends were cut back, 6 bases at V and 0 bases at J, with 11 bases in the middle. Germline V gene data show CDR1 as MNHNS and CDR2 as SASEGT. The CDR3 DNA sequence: TGTGCCAGCAGCCCGGGAGGTGCAACTAATGAAAAACTGTTTTTT. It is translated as CASSPGGATNEKLFF.

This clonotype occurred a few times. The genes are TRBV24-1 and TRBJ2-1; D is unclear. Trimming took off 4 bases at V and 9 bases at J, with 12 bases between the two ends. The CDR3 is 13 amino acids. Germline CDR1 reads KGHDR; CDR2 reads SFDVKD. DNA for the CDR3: TGTGCCACCAGTGACCCCCCCCAGAGTGAGCAGTTCTTC. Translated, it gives CATSDPPQSEQFF.

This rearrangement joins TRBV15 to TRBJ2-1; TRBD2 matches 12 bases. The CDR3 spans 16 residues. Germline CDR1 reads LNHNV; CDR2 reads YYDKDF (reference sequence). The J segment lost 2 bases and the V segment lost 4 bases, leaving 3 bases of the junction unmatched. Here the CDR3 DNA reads TGTGCCACCAGCACCTGGACTAGCGGGACCTACAATGAGCAGTTCTTC. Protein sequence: CATSTWTSGTYNEQFF.

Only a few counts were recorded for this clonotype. Here the CDR3 reads CASSGLIAGYTGELFF. The CDR3, as DNA: TGTGCCAGCAGCGGCCTAATAGCGGGATACACCGGGGAGCTGTTTTTT. The chain links TRBV28 to TRBJ2-2, with TRBD2 matching over 8 bases. Germline loops: CDR1 MDHEN, CDR2 SYDVKM. V was clipped by 6 bases and J by 3 bases; unmatched bases: 9. The CDR3 consists of 16 residues.

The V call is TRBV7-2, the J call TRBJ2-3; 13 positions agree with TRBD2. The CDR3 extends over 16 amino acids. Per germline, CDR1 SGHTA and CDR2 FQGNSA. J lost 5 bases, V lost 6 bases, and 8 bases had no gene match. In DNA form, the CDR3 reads TGTGCCAGCAGAAGAATTGGACTAGCGGGAGAAGATACGCAGTATTTT. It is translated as CASRRIGLAGEDTQYF.

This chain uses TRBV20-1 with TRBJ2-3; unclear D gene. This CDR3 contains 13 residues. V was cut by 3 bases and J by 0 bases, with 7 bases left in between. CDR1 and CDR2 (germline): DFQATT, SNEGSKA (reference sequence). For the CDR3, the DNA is TGCAGTGCTAGCCAATTTAGCACAGATACGCAGTATTTT. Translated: CSASQFSTDTQYF.

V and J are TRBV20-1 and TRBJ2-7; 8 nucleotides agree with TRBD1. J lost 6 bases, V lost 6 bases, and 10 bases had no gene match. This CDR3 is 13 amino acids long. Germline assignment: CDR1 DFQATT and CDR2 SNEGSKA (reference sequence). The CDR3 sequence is CSAPRDRFVEQYF. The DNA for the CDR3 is TGCAGTGCGCCACGGGACAGGTTTGTCGAGCAGTACTTC.

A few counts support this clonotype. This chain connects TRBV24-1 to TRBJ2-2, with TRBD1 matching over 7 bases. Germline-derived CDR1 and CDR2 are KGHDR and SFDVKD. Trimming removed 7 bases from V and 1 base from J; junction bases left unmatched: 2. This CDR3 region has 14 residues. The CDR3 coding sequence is TGTGCCACCAGACAGGGGTTGAACACCGGGGAGCTGTTTTTT. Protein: CATRQGLNTGELFF.

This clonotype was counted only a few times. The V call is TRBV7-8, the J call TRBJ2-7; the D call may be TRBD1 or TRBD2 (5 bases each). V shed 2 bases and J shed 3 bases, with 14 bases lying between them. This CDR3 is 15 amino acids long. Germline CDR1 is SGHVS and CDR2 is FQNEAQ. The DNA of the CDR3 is TGTGCCAGCAGCTTACAACCGGGACGGATCTACGAGCAGTACTTC. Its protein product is CASSLQPGRIYEQYF.

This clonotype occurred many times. CDR3 in DNA: TGTGCCAGCAGCTTAGTGGGGCTATCGGGGAACGCCTACAATGAGCAGTTCTTC. Protein sequence: CASSLVGLSGNAYNEQFF. V gene TRBV11-2 combines with J gene TRBJ2-1; D tentatively fits TRBD1 or TRBD2 (5 bases each). With 1 base removed from V and 2 bases from J, the gap between germline ends came to 18 bases. Germline V gene data show CDR1 as SGHAT and CDR2 as FQNNGV. The length of the CDR3 is 18 residues.

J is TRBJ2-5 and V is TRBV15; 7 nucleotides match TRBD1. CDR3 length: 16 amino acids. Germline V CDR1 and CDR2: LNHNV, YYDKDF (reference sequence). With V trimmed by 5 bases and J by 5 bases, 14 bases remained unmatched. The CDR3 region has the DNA TGTGCCACCAGCTCTAGAAAAGAGGGGGCAGGGGAGACCCAGTACTTC. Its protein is CATSSRKEGAGETQYF.

The CDR3 nucleotides are TGCGCCAGCAGCTTGGACCGGGACAGAGATACGCAGTATTTT. Its protein product is CASSLDRDRDTQYF. The chain carries TRBV5-1 and TRBJ2-3; 7 nucleotides line up with TRBD1. The CDR3 covers 14 residues. Germline CDR1 SGHRS, CDR2 YFSETQ. The V segment lost 0 bases and the J segment 5 bases; nucleotides outside the gene matches: 3.

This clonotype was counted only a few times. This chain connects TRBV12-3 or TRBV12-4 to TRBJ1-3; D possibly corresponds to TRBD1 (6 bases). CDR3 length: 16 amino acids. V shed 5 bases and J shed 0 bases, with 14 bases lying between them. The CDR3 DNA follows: TGTGCCAGCAGTGTGACAGGTACTTCCTCTGGAAACACCATATATTTT. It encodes CASSVTGTSSGNTIYF.

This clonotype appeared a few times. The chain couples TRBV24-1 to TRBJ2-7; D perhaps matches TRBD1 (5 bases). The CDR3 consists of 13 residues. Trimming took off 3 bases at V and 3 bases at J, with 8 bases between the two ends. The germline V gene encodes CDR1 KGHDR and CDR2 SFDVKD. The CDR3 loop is CATSDVDSYEQYF. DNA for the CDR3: TGTGCCACCAGTGATGTCGACAGCTACGAGCAGTACTTC.

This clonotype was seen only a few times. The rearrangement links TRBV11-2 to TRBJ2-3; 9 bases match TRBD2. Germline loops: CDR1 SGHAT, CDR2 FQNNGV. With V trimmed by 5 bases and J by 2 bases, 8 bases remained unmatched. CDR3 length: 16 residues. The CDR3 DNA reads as TGTGCCAGCAGCGCGGGAGGGGGGGCCACCACAGATACGCAGTATTTT. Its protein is CASSAGGGATTDTQYF.

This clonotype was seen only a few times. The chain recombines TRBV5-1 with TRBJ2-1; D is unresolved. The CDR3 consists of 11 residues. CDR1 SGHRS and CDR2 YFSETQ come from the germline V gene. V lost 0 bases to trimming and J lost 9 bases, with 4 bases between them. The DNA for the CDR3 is TGCGCCAGCAGCTTGGGTACTGAGCAGTTCTTC. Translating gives CASSLGTEQFF.

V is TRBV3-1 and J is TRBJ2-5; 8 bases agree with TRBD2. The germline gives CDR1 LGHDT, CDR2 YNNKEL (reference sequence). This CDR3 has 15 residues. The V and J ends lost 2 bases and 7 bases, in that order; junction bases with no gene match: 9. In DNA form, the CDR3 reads TGTGCCAGCAGCCAAACTAGCGGAGAGAGGGGGACCCAGTACTTC. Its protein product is CASSQTSGERGTQYF.

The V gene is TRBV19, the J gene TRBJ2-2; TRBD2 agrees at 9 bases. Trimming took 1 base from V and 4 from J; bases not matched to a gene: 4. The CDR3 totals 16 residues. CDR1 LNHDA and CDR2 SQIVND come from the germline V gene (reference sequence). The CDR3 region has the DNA TGTGCCAGTAGTATAGGTAGCGGGGGCCTCACCGGGGAGCTGTTTTTT. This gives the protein CASSIGSGGLTGELFF.

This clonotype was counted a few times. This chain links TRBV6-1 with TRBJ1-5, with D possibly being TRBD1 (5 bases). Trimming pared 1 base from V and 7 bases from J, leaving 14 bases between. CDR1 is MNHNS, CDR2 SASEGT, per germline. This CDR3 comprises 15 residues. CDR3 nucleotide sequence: TGTGCCAGCAGTGAAGATCTAGGGGCACGGCAGCCCCAGCATTTT. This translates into CASSEDLGARQPQHF.

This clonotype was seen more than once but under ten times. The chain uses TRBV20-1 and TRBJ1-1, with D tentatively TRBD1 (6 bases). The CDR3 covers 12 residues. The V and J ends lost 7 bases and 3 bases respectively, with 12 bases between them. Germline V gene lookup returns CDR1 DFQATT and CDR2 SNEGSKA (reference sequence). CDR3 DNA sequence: TGCAGTGTGGGGGGCCCAGACACTGAAGCTTTCTTT. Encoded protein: CSVGGPDTEAFF.

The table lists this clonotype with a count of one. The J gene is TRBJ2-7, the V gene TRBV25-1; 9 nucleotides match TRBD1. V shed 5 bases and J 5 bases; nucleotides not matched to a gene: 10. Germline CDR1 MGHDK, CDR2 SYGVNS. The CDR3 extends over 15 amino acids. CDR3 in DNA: TGTGCCAGCAGTAGATCGGGACAGGGCAACCACGAGCAGTACTTC. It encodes CASSRSGQGNHEQYF.

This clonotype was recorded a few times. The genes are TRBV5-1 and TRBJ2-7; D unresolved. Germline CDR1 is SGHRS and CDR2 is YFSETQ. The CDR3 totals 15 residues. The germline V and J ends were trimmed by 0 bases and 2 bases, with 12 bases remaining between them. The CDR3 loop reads CASSLGQARAYEQYF. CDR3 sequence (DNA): TGCGCCAGCAGCTTGGGGCAGGCTCGGGCCTACGAGCAGTACTTC.

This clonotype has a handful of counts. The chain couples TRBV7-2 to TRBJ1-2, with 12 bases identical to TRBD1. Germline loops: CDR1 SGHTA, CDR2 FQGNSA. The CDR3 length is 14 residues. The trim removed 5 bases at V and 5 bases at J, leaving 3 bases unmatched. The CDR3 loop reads CASSGDRGPYGYTF. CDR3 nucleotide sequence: TGTGCCAGCAGCGGGGACAGGGGGCCATATGGCTACACCTTC. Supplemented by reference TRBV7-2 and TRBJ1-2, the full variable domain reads GAGVSQSPSNKVTEKGKDVELRCDPISGHTALYWYRQSLGQGLEFLIYFQGNSAPDKSGLPSDRFSAERTGGSVSTLTIQRTQQEDSAVYLCASSGDRGPYGYTFGSGTRLTVV.

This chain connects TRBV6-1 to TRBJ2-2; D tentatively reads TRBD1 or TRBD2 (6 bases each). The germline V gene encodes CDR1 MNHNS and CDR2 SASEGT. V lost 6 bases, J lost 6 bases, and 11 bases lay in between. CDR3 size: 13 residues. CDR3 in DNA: TGTGCCAGCAGAAAGGGGGGCGCCGGGGAGCTGTTTTTT. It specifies CASRKGGAGELFF.

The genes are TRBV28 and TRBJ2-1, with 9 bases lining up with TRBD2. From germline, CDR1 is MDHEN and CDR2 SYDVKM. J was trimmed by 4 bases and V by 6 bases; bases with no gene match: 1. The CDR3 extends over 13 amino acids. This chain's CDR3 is CASRAGGYNEQFF. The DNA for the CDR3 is TGTGCCAGCAGAGCGGGAGGATACAATGAGCAGTTCTTC.